The 30 T cell receptor beta chains below all came from one sample that was sequenced in a study of regulatory T cells in long-lasting Graves disease. The TCR beta library used iRepertoire HTBI primers with Arm-PCR amplification of CDR3. A single record per CDR3 protein comes from TCRdb applying MiXCR to the multiplex PCR reads. This table has under 700,000 distinct CDR3 sequences, about 16% appearing once. As to time point: newly diagnosed GD, antithyroid drugs for less than 3 months. Following extraction of RNA from PBMCs, that RNA was used to make the TCR library. The sample also formed part of further work on T cells in Graves' hyperthyroidism and ophthalmopathy.

The sequencing here drew on peripheral blood mononuclear cells (PBMCs), taken at new diagnosis, from a patient treated with antithyroid drugs. These receptors came from a woman aged 40-60 years with Graves disease.

This clonotype was seen at least ten times. This chain links TRBV11-2 with TRBJ1-6; D is ambiguous. The CDR3 runs to 14 residues. V shed 3 bases and J shed 9 bases, with 12 bases lying between them. Germline values: CDR1 SGHAT, CDR2 FQNNGV. The chain's CDR3 is CASSLEGGISPLHF. CDR3 coding DNA: TGTGCCAGCAGCTTGGAAGGAGGGATTTCACCCCTCCACTTT.

This chain connects TRBV28 to TRBJ2-3, with 10 positions matching TRBD2. Germline loops: CDR1 MDHEN, CDR2 SYDVKM. CDR3 length: 14 residues. With 8 bases clipped from V and 5 bases from J, the junction kept 7 bases outside the gene matches. DNA of the CDR3: TGTGCCAGCTCTCCTAGCGGGGGACTAGATACGCAGTATTTT. It is translated as CASSPSGGLDTQYF.

On this clonotype itself: One end of the junction does not line up with germline, which may come from a read error. The V gene is TRBV2, the J gene TRBJ2-5; the D is unclear. The CDR3 length is 11 residues. Germline loops: CDR1 SNHLY, CDR2 FYNNEI. The CDR3 DNA follows: TGTGCCAGCAGCGAAGAAGAGAGCCAGTACTTC. This translates into CASSEEESQYF.

A few counts support this clonotype. The rearrangement uses TRBV19 and TRBJ1-4, with 7 bases fitting TRBD1. J was trimmed by 7 bases and V by 3 bases; bases with no gene match: 5. CDR3 size: 14 residues. Germline values: CDR1 LNHDA, CDR2 SQIVND (reference sequence). CDR3 region: CASSIGQAGEKLFF. Written as DNA, the CDR3 is TGTGCCAGTAGTATCGGACAGGCTGGTGAAAAACTGTTTTTT. Based on the CDR3 plus reference TRBV19 and TRBJ1-4, the full variable domain is DGGITQSPKYLFRKEGQNVTLSCEQNLNHDAMYWYRQDPGQGLRLIYYSQIVNDFQKGDIAEGYSVSREKKESFPLTVTSAQKNPTAFYLCASSIGQAGEKLFFGSGTQLSVL.

The table lists this clonotype with many counts. The chain links TRBV7-8 to TRBJ2-5; possibly TRBD1 or TRBD2 for D (5 bases each). The V and J ends lost 2 bases and 5 bases respectively, with 9 bases between them. The CDR3 runs 13 residues. Germline values: CDR1 SGHVS, CDR2 FQNEAQ. CDR3 amino acids: CASSLSGTETQYF. CDR3 in DNA: TGTGCCAGCAGCTTAAGTGGGACGGAGACCCAGTACTTC.

Ten or more counts support this clonotype. The chain joins TRBV27 to TRBJ2-1; the D gene is possibly TRBD2 (6 bases). CDR1 MNHEY and CDR2 SMNVEV come from the germline V gene (reference sequence). CDR3 length: 15 amino acids. Trimming cost V 5 bases and J 0 bases, with 11 bases left between them. CDR3 protein: CASSIAEASYNEQFF. As DNA, the CDR3 is TGTGCCAGCAGTATAGCGGAGGCCTCCTACAATGAGCAGTTCTTC.

This clonotype was detected ten times or more. This CDR3 reads CASSAIQKRTGGVNTEAFF. The CDR3 region has the DNA TGTGCCAGCAGTGCAATCCAGAAAAGGACAGGGGGGGTGAACACTGAAGCTTTCTTT. V usage is TRBV3-1 and J usage is TRBJ1-1; 10 bases align to TRBD1. V shed 6 bases and J 0 bases; nucleotides not matched to a gene: 16. Germline CDR1 LGHDT, CDR2 YNNKEL (reference sequence). CDR3 length equals 19 residues.

Worth noting for this clonotype: At one boundary the junction diverges from the germline segment, which might be a read error. The V gene is TRBV4-1, the J gene TRBJ1-4, with 7 positions matching TRBD1. The CDR3 length is 16 residues. Germline CDR1 MGHRA, CDR2 YSYEKL. The CDR3 DNA sequence: TGCGCCAGCAGCTCGACCCCAGGGACAGTTAATGAAAAACTGTCTTTT. Translation gives CASSSTPGTVNEKLSF.

In regard to this clonotype: One junction end disagrees with the germline gene, perhaps due to a read error. The rearrangement uses TRBV11-3 and TRBJ2-3; TRBD2 matches at 13 bases. The CDR3 has 13 residues. Germline assignment: CDR1 SGHNT and CDR2 YENEEA. This CDR3 reads CASSSRTSGGYRF. The DNA for the CDR3 is TGTGCCAGCAGCTCGCGGACTAGCGGGGGCTACCGCTTT.

This clonotype came up many times. The V and J genes are TRBV2 and TRBJ1-5; 10 bases match TRBD1. J gave up 6 bases and V 6 bases, and 5 bases lay outside the gene matches. The CDR3 covers 14 residues. The germline V gene encodes CDR1 SNHLY and CDR2 FYNNEI. The CDR3 sequence is CASRWGQGIQPQHF. DNA for the CDR3: TGTGCCAGCAGGTGGGGACAGGGGATTCAGCCCCAGCATTTT.

This clonotype came up a few times. V gene TRBV5-1 combines with J gene TRBJ2-2; tentative D call: TRBD1 (5 bases). CDR3 length: 15 residues. Between the trimmed V and J ends, which lost 1 base and 0 bases, there was a span of 7 bases. Germline V CDR1 and CDR2: SGHRS, YFSETQ. The CDR3, as DNA: TGCGCCAGCAGCTTGTCAGGGTCGAACACCGGGGAGCTGTTTTTT. It codes for CASSLSGSNTGELFF.

In this sample, this clonotype turned up many times. This chain links TRBV27 with TRBJ2-1; no reliable D call. V was cut by 5 bases and J by 4 bases, with 3 bases left in between. The CDR3 contains 11 residues. Per germline, CDR1 MNHEY and CDR2 SMNVEV (reference sequence). The CDR3 DNA follows: TGTGCCAGCAGTCTGTACAATGAGCAGTTCTTC. Its protein product is CASSLYNEQFF.

The chain uses TRBV7-9 and TRBJ2-3; a possible D gene is TRBD2 (8 bases). This CDR3 contains 14 residues. Germline V gene sequence: CDR1 SEHNR, CDR2 FQNEAQ (reference sequence). V was shortened by 8 bases and J by 3 bases, with 15 bases between the two germline ends. CDR3 in amino acids: CASRREGATDTQYF. CDR3 DNA: TGTGCCAGCCGCCGGGAGGGGGCAACAGATACGCAGTATTTT.

This clonotype showed up many times. CDR3 sequence (DNA): TGTGCCAGCAGCACCTGGGGACTAGCGGAAATTAGCACAGATACGCAGTATTTT. This gives the protein CASSTWGLAEISTDTQYF. The V and J genes are TRBV7-2 and TRBJ2-3, with 11 bases lining up with TRBD2. The germline gives CDR1 SGHTA, CDR2 FQGNSA. The V gene end was trimmed by 5 bases and the J gene end by 0 bases; junction bases not matched to a gene: 10. This CDR3 contains 18 residues.

This chain uses TRBV4-1 with TRBJ2-5; D is ambiguous. This CDR3 has 13 amino acids. V lost 2 bases, J lost 0 bases, and 4 bases lay in between. Germline V gene data show CDR1 as MGHRA and CDR2 as YSYEKL. CDR3 sequence (DNA): TGCGCCAGCAGCCAACTCTACCAAGAGACCCAGTACTTC. It yields the protein CASSQLYQETQYF.

The rearrangement joins TRBV10-3 to TRBJ2-3, with 11 positions matching TRBD2. Trimming removed 6 bases from V and 4 bases from J; junction bases left unmatched: 6. The CDR3 totals 15 residues. From germline, CDR1 is ENHRY and CDR2 SYGVKD. In DNA form, the CDR3 reads TGTGCCATCAGGGCGACTAGCGGGGTTGCAGATACGCAGTATTTT. Amino acids: CAIRATSGVADTQYF.

This clonotype was observed a few times. This chain uses TRBV20-1 with TRBJ2-5; TRBD1 is a possible D gene (6 bases). The length of the CDR3 is 12 residues. CDR1 and CDR2 from the germline V gene are DFQATT and SNEGSKA (reference sequence). V was clipped by 4 bases and J by 5 bases, with 11 bases between them. The CDR3: CSANYQGETQYF. In DNA form, the CDR3 reads TGCAGTGCTAACTACCAGGGGGAGACCCAGTACTTC.

The sample holds many counts of this clonotype. This rearrangement joins TRBV28 to TRBJ1-6; 12 nucleotides line up with TRBD1. Looked up from germline, CDR1 is MDHEN and CDR2 is SYDVKM. J lost 7 bases, V lost 8 bases, and 9 bases had no gene match. This CDR3 is built from 16 residues. The CDR3: CASQGQGAHKNSPLHF. CDR3 DNA sequence: TGTGCCAGCCAGGGACAGGGGGCCCATAAGAATTCACCCCTCCACTTT.

In its sample, this clonotype was seen many times. This chain joins TRBV5-1 and TRBJ2-3; maybe TRBD2 (5 bases). V lost 4 bases to trimming and J lost 3 bases, with 9 bases between them. CDR1 and CDR2 from the germline V gene are SGHRS and YFSETQ. This CDR3 has 13 amino acids. CDR3 sequence: CASSEPGTDTQYF. CDR3 in DNA: TGCGCCAGCAGCGAGCCGGGGACAGATACGCAGTATTTT.

As concerns this clonotype: Being one base from a much bigger clone, this may be a read error. The CDR3 does not close with the conserved phenylalanine or tryptophan, likely indicating a read error. The chain recombines TRBV11-2 with TRBJ1-6; D is unclear. Looked up from germline, CDR1 is SGHAT and CDR2 is FQNNGV. Trimming shortened V by 0 bases and J by 0 bases, and 6 bases separated the two germline ends. This CDR3 comprises 16 residues. CDR3 coding DNA: TGTGCCAGCAGCTTAGAGGGTTACTCCTATAATTCACCCCTCCACATT. It encodes CASSLEGYSYNSPLHI.

This clonotype was detected many times. The chain has TRBV20-1 and TRBJ2-7, with unresolved D. The CDR3 length is 14 residues. Deletions cut 0 bases from V and 7 bases from J, with 16 bases between. Germline V gene sequence: CDR1 DFQATT, CDR2 SNEGSKA (reference sequence). This chain's CDR3 is CSARDGMGLQEQYF. CDR3 coding DNA: TGCAGTGCTAGAGATGGCATGGGTTTACAAGAGCAGTACTTC.

In this sample, this clonotype turned up many times. The rearrangement joins TRBV12-3 or TRBV12-4 to TRBJ2-3, with TRBD2 matching over 11 bases. This CDR3 is built from 19 residues. The trim removed 3 bases at V and 0 bases at J, leaving 11 bases unmatched. This chain's CDR3 is CASSLTSGVTQTSTDTQYF. For the CDR3, the DNA is TGTGCCAGCAGTTTGACTAGCGGGGTTACCCAGACTAGCACAGATACGCAGTATTTT.

The sample holds many counts of this clonotype. The V and J genes are TRBV5-1 and TRBJ2-2; 9 positions match TRBD1. CDR3 size: 14 residues. Germline trimming cut 3 bases from V and 5 bases from J; bases unmatched to any gene: 2. CDR1 is SGHRS, CDR2 YFSETQ, per germline. CDR3 sequence (DNA): TGCGCCAGCAGCTCCGGGACAGGGACCGGGGAGCTGTTTTTT. Amino acid sequence: CASSSGTGTGELFF.

The chain recombines TRBV12-3 or TRBV12-4 with TRBJ2-2; the D gene is possibly TRBD1 (8 bases). V lost 5 bases to trimming and J lost 3 bases, with 19 bases between them. The CDR3 totals 17 residues. The DNA for the CDR3 is TGTGCCAGCAGTCAGGGGGCTTGGGGGGGAGACACCGGGGAGCTGTTTTTT. Translation: CASSQGAWGGDTGELFF.

This clonotype was seen at least ten times. J is TRBJ2-7 and V is TRBV6-1, with TRBD2 matching 9 bases. Germline V CDR1 and CDR2: MNHNS, SASEGT. Trimming cost V 10 bases and J 7 bases; bases outside gene matches: 14. CDR3 length equals 14 residues. The chain's CDR3 is CATQRGSGGEEQYF. In DNA, the CDR3 is TGTGCCACCCAACGGGGTAGCGGGGGAGAGGAGCAGTACTTC.

This clonotype was seen more than once but under ten times. The chain combines TRBV29-1 with TRBJ1-1; no reliable D call. This CDR3 contains 13 residues. Germline V CDR1 and CDR2: SQVTM, ANQGSEA. Between the trimmed V and J ends, which lost 7 bases and 1 base, there was a span of 13 bases. CDR3: CSAPAEGNTEAFF. The CDR3 region has the DNA TGCAGCGCCCCCGCGGAGGGGAACACTGAAGCTTTCTTT.

A few counts support this clonotype. This chain links TRBV29-1 with TRBJ2-7; 8 nucleotides match TRBD1. Unmatched junction bases numbered 7, after V lost 6 bases and J lost 3 bases. CDR1 and CDR2 (germline): SQVTM, ANQGSEA. This CDR3 comprises 13 residues. CDR3 sequence (DNA): TGCAGCGTGGCCAGGGGGCGAGGCTACGAGCAGTACTTC. This gives the protein CSVARGRGYEQYF.

This clonotype was seen at least ten times. J is TRBJ1-2 and V is TRBV12-3 or TRBV12-4, with 10 bases fitting TRBD1. V shed 6 bases, J shed 5 bases, and the junction held 6 bases outside the gene matches. CDR3 length equals 14 residues. This CDR3 is CASRGTGEAYGYTF. CDR3 sequence (DNA): TGTGCCAGCAGGGGGACAGGGGAGGCGTATGGCTACACCTTC.

This clonotype has ten or more counts. The J gene is TRBJ2-3, the V gene TRBV11-2; 7 bases map to TRBD2. The ends lost 3 bases at V and 2 bases at J; junction bases unmatched: 8. Germline V gene lookup returns CDR1 SGHAT and CDR2 FQNNGV. The CDR3 is made up of 16 amino acids. In nucleotides, the CDR3 is TGTGCCAGCAGCTTCAGTAGCGGGTTGCTCACAGATACGCAGTATTTT. This encodes CASSFSSGLLTDTQYF. Using reference TRBV11-2 and TRBJ2-3 for the parts outside the CDR3, the full variable domain is EAGVAQSPRYKIIEKRQSVAFWCNPISGHATLYWYQQILGQGPKLLIQFQNNGVVDDSQLPKDRFSAERLKGVDSTLKIQPAKLEDSAVYLCASSFSSGLLTDTQYFGPGTRLTVL.

The CDR3 DNA sequence: TGTGCCAGCAGTTCAACAGGGGTGAGCTCCTACGAGCAGTTCTTC. Translating gives CASSSTGVSSYEQFF. The chain joins TRBV27 to TRBJ2-1; 7 bases agree with TRBD1. There are 15 residues in the CDR3. V shed 4 bases and J 10 bases; nucleotides not matched to a gene: 13. The germline V gene has CDR1 MNHEY and CDR2 SMNVEV (reference sequence).